Below are 9 T cell receptor beta chains sequenced from a single sample in a study of blood T cell repertoires in COVID-19. Sequenced by immunoSEQ multiplex PCR; TCRdb stores in-frame clones only, minus some. The table shows about 260,000 clones, with approximately 88% occurring only once. Specimen: peripheral blood. The origin of the receptors is a woman in her 70s with COVID-19, enrolled during active disease.

This chain uses TRBV4-2 with TRBJ2-3, with a weak D call TRBD2 (6 bases). This CDR3 region has 14 residues. V shed 4 bases and J shed 6 bases, with 14 bases lying between them. From germline, CDR1 is LGHNA and CDR2 YNFKEQ. The CDR3 protein is CASSPRDFGDTQYF. The CDR3 DNA is TGTGCCAGCAGCCCCCGGGACTTCGGGGATACGCAGTATTTT.

This chain links TRBV18 with TRBJ2-5; 9 bases are a match to TRBD1. J gave up 2 bases and V 0 bases, and 1 base lay outside the gene matches. The CDR3 length is 15 residues. In germline, CDR1 is KGHSH, CDR2 LQKENI. In DNA form, the CDR3 reads TGTGCCAGCTCACCACCGACAGGGGGGCAAGAGACCCAGTACTTC. Its protein is CASSPPTGGQETQYF. Using reference TRBV18 and TRBJ2-5 for the parts outside the CDR3, the full variable domain is NAGVMQNPRHLVRRRGQEARLRCSPMKGHSHVYWYRQLPEEGLKFMVYLQKENIIDESGMPKERFSAEFPKEGPSILRIQQVVRGDSAAYFCASSPPTGGQETQYFGPGTRLLVL.

The gene calls are TRBV15 and TRBJ2-5; the D is unclear. Germline V lookup: CDR1 LNHNV, CDR2 YYDKDF (reference sequence). This CDR3 has 13 residues. V was pared by 3 bases and J by 0 bases, with 5 bases between. The CDR3 DNA sequence: TGTGCCACCAGCAGCTCCTACCAAGAGACCCAGTACTTC. This translates into CATSSSYQETQYF.

This clone occurred once. The chain carries TRBV10-3 and TRBJ2-1; 12 bases fit TRBD2. The germline CDR1 and CDR2 sequences are ENHRY and SYGVKD. The V gene end was trimmed by 6 bases and the J gene end by 1 base; junction bases not matched to a gene: 10. This CDR3 has 18 residues. Here the CDR3 reads CAISKSSGRGDSYNEQFF. The CDR3 DNA reads as TGTGCCATCAGCAAGTCTAGCGGGAGGGGGGATTCCTACAATGAGCAGTTCTTC.

J is TRBJ2-7 and V is TRBV2; 9 bases line up with TRBD1. Germline CDR1 SNHLY, CDR2 FYNNEI. J gave up 4 bases and V 7 bases, and 8 bases lay outside the gene matches. The CDR3 contains 14 residues. The CDR3 sequence is CASNPGQGAYEQYF. In DNA, the CDR3 is TGTGCCAGCAACCCGGGACAGGGTGCGTACGAGCAGTACTTC.

J is TRBJ2-1 and V is TRBV7-2; TRBD2 matches at 8 bases. CDR1 and CDR2 from the germline V gene are SGHTA and FQGNSA. Trimming removed 0 bases from V and 6 bases from J; junction bases left unmatched: 1. This CDR3 is built from 14 residues. CDR3 sequence (DNA): TGTGCCAGCAGCTTAGCAGCGGGAGCCAATGAGCAGTTCTTC. Protein: CASSLAAGANEQFF.

This clone came up once. The chain has TRBV28 and TRBJ1-3; 7 bases align to TRBD1. The germline CDR1 and CDR2 sequences are MDHEN and SYDVKM. This CDR3 contains 14 residues. V trimming: 5 bases; J trimming: 5 bases; junction bases outside the gene matches: 6. In DNA, the CDR3 is TGTGCCAGCAGTACACAGGGGCTTAGAAACACCATATATTTT. Translation gives CASSTQGLRNTIYF.

The chain couples TRBV20-1 to TRBJ2-7; unclear D gene. V lost 6 bases and J 7 bases, leaving 10 bases between the germline ends. Per the germline V gene, CDR1 is DFQATT and CDR2 is SNEGSKA (reference sequence). The CDR3 has 10 amino acids. The CDR3 DNA is TGCAGTGCCGACTTGCGGGAGCAGTACTTC. Its protein product is CSADLREQYF.

This rearrangement joins TRBV12-3 or TRBV12-4 to TRBJ2-7, with 7 bases matching TRBD1. V trimming: 6 bases; J trimming: 5 bases; junction bases outside the gene matches: 7. There are 13 residues in the CDR3. The CDR3 here is CASSRSGTDEQYF. CDR3 DNA sequence: TGTGCCAGCAGCCGATCCGGGACAGACGAGCAGTACTTC.